Sequencing of this TCR beta chain was carried out in a study of blood T cells in healthy people across ages. Across the study: About one barcoded beta molecule per two T cells was the capture yield of template switching.

With a J-beta primer mix and a sample-barcoded 5' primer, a second PCR ran about 7 to 11 cycles. TCRdb reanalysed the 5' RACE reads using MiXCR and keeps one entry per CDR3 protein. The profile shows 800,000 to 950,000 distinct CDR3 sequences, 25% to 35% of them singletons. In addition, the sample was reused for a study of T cells of mothers and their children.

This receptor was identified in a middle-aged woman in good health. The sample taken for sequencing was blood.

In DNA form, the CDR3 reads TGCGCCAGCAGCTTGGAGCGGGGGTGGTACGAGCAGTACTTC. This sequence encodes CASSLERGWYEQYF. The gene calls are TRBV5-1 and TRBJ2-7, with TRBD2 matching 8 bases. The CDR3 is 14 residues long. Trimming removed 0 bases from V and 4 bases from J; junction bases left unmatched: 3. Germline assignment: CDR1 SGHRS and CDR2 YFSETQ.